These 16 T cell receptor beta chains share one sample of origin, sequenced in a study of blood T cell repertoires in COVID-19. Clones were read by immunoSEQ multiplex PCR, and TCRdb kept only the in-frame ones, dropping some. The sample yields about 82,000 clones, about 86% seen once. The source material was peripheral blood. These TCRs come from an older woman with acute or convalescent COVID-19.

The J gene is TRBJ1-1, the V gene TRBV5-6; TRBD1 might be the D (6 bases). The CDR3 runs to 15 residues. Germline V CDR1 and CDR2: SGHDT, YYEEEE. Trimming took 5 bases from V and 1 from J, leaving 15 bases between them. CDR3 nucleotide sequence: TGTGCCAGCAGGCGCTCGGGACAAAGGAACACTGAAGCTTTCTTT. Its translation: CASRRSGQRNTEAFF.

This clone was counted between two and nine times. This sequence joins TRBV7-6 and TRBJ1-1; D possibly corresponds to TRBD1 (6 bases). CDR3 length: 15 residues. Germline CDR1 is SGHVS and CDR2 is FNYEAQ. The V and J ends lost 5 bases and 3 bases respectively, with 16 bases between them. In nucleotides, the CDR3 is TGTGCCAGCAGCGTCGGACAGTCCGGAGACACTGAAGCTTTCTTT. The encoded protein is CASSVGQSGDTEAFF.

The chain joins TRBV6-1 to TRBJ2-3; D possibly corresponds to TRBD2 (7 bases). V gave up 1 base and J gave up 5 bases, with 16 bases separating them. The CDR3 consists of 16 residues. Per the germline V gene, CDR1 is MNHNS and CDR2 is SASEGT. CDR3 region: CASSEEGVVAGDTQYF. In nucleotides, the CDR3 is TGTGCCAGCAGTGAAGAGGGGGTGGTAGCGGGAGATACGCAGTATTTT.

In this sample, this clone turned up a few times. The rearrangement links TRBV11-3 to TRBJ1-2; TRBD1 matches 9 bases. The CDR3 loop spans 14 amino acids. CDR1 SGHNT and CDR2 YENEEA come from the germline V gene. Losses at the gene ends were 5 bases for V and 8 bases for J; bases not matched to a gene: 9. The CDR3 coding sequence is TGTGCCAGCAGCACGGGACAGGGAGGGATGGGCTACACCTTC. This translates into CASSTGQGGMGYTF.

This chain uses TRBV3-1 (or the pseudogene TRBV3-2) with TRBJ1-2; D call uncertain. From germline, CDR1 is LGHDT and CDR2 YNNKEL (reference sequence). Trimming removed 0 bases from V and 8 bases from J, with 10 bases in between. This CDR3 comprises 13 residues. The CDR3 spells CASSQETRSGYTF. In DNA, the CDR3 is TGTGCCAGCAGCCAAGAAACCAGATCCGGCTACACCTTC.

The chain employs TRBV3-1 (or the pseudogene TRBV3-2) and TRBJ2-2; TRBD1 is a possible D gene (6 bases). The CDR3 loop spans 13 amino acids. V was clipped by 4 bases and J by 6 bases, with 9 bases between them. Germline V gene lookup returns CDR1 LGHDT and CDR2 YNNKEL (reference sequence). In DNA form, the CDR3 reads TGTGCCAGCAGCCTCACAGGGTCCGGGGAGCTGTTTTTT. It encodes CASSLTGSGELFF.

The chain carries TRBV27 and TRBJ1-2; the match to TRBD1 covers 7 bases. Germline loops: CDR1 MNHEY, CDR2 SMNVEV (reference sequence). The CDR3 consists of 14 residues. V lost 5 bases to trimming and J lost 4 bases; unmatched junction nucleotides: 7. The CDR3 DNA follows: TGTGCCAGCAGTACCCGACAGGGCCCCTATGGCTACACCTTC. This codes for CASSTRQGPYGYTF.

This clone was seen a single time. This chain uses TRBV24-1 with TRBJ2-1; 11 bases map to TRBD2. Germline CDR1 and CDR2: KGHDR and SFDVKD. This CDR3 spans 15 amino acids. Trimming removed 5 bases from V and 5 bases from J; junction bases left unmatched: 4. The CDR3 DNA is TGTGCCACCAGTGGCATGACTAGCGGGGACAATGAGCAGTTCTTC. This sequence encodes CATSGMTSGDNEQFF.

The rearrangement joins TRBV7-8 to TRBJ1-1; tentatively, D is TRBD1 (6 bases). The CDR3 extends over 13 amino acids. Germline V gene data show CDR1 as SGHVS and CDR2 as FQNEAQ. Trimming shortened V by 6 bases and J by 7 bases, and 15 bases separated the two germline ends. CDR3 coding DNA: TGTGCCAGCAGTCCCGATCAGGGGATTGAAGCTTTCTTT. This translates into CASSPDQGIEAFF.

CDR3 sequence reads: CASSLAVFRPEAFF. CDR3 bases: TGTGCCAGCAGCTTAGCGGTTTTTCGCCCTGAAGCTTTCTTT. The gene calls are TRBV11-2 and TRBJ1-1; no definite D call. V was cut by 1 base and J by 6 bases, with 12 bases left in between. The CDR3 extends over 14 amino acids. CDR1 and CDR2 (germline): SGHAT, FQNNGV.

The CDR3 sequence: CASSRAEASNYGYTF. CDR3 DNA sequence: TGTGCCAGCAGCCGCGCAGAGGCCTCTAACTATGGCTACACCTTC. The chain has TRBV7-8 and TRBJ1-2, with D unclear. This CDR3 comprises 15 residues. V dropped 5 bases and J dropped 0 bases, with 13 bases sitting between them. From germline, CDR1 is SGHVS and CDR2 FQNEAQ. The full variable domain, with the rest looked up from reference TRBV7-8 and TRBJ1-2, is GAGVSQSPRYKVAKRGQDVALRCDPISGHVSLFWYQQALGQGPEFLTYFQNEAQLDKSGLPSDRFFAERPEGSVSTLKIQRTQQEDSAVYLCASSRAEASNYGYTFGSGTRLTVV.

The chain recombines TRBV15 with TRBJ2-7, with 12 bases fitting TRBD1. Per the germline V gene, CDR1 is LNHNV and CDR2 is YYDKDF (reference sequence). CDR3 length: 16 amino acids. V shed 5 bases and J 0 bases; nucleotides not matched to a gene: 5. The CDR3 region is CATSPGQGALSYEQYF. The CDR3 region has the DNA TGTGCCACCAGCCCGGGACAGGGGGCCCTCTCCTACGAGCAGTACTTC.

This chain's CDR3 is CASSYGGAGTEAFF. The CDR3 DNA follows: TGCGCCAGCAGCTATGGGGGGGCTGGCACTGAAGCTTTCTTT. The V call is TRBV5-1, the J call TRBJ1-1, with a tentative D call TRBD1 (6 bases). In germline, CDR1 is SGHRS, CDR2 YFSETQ. The CDR3 contains 14 residues. The V and J ends lost 3 bases and 4 bases respectively, with 13 bases between them.

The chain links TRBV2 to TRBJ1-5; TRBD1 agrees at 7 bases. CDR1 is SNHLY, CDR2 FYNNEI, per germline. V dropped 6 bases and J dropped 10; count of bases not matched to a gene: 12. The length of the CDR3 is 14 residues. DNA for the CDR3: TGTGCCAGCAGCCAGACAGGGAATCAGGTTCCCCAGCATTTT. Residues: CASSQTGNQVPQHF.

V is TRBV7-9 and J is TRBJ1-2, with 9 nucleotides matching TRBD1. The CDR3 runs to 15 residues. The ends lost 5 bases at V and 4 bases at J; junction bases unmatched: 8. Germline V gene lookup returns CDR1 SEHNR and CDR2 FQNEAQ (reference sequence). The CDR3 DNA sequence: TGTGCCAGCAGCCCGGACAGGGGCGCAATCTATGGCTACACCTTC. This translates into CASSPDRGAIYGYTF.

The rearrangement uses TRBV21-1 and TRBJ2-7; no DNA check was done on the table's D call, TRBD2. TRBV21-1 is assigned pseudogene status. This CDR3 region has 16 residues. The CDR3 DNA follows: TGTGCCAGCAGCAGACTAGCGGGGGGGACCTACTACGAGCAGTACTTC. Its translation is CASSRLAGGTYYEQYF.